This T cell receptor (beta chain) comes out of a study of cytomegalovirus exposure and HLA in healthy donors. Study results and caveats: Among TCR beta chains, those listed as cytomegalovirus-associated numbered fewer than 200. When presence/absence was analysed, sequencing depth was taken to be roughly uniform across donors.

Both 60 Vbeta primers and 13 Jbeta primers went into the PCR. Repertoires were generated with immunoSEQ multiplex PCR, while TCRdb's copy carries only in-frame clones and drops some. The table records about 180,000 clones, 80% of them present only once. Comments on this clone: Its antigen remains unknown.

Sequencing was done on a sample of PBMCs. The source is a man aged 35-49 years in good health and CMV-seronegative.

CDR3 bases: TGTGCCAGCTCATTTCGATCCACAGGAGCAACTAATGAAAAACTGTTTTTT. This codes for CASSFRSTGATNEKLFF. The chain is built from TRBV18 and TRBJ1-4; possibly TRBD1 for D (5 bases). Trimming took 5 bases from V and 0 from J, leaving 16 bases between them. CDR3 length equals 17 residues. The germline gives CDR1 KGHSH, CDR2 LQKENI.